Listed here are 19 T cell receptor beta chains from one sample, sequenced in a study of T cell responses to AZD1222 COVID-19 vaccine. Profiled with immunoSEQ multiplex PCR; TCRdb holds only in-frame clones, not every one. The top ten hold about 9.4% of the sample, which has over 110,000 clones, about 91% seen once. Sequencing was performed on peripheral blood, taken 28 days after the second AZD1222 dose. Receptor source: an adult who received the AZD1222 COVID-19 vaccine.

V usage is TRBV12-5 and J usage is TRBJ1-6; a weak D match, TRBD1 (6 bases). The germline gives CDR1 LGHNT, CDR2 FRNRAP. The CDR3 covers 22 residues. Trimming shortened V by 6 bases and J by 7 bases, and 37 bases separated the two germline ends. The CDR3 nucleotides are TGTGCTAGTGGGATGCGGACAGAGCGAGTGAGACCCCGAGTGACTTGGAATTCACCCCTCCACTTT. Translated: CASGMRTERVRPRVTWNSPLHF.

This chain uses TRBV9 with TRBJ2-1; 8 bases are shared with TRBD1. This CDR3 is built from 15 residues. V lost 2 bases and J lost 2; bases outside the gene matches: 3. The V gene's germline CDR1 is SGDLS and CDR2 YYNGEE. The CDR3 here is CASSVGTGAYNEQFF. The DNA of the CDR3 is TGTGCCAGCAGCGTGGGGACAGGAGCCTACAATGAGCAGTTCTTC.

This clone ranks as medium-sized. This rearrangement joins TRBV7-2 to TRBJ2-7; D is unclear. Per germline, CDR1 SGHTA and CDR2 FQGNSA. CDR3 size: 11 residues. V lost 8 bases to trimming and J lost 6 bases, with 11 bases between them. The CDR3 region has the DNA TGTGCCAGCGGGCTCGGTGTCGAGCAGTACTTC. This sequence encodes CASGLGVEQYF.

This chain uses TRBV28 with TRBJ1-2; D gene unclear. This CDR3 has 17 amino acids. Deletions cut 2 bases from V and 3 bases from J, with 19 bases between. Looked up from germline, CDR1 is MDHEN and CDR2 is SYDVKM. CDR3 sequence (DNA): TGTGCCAGCAGTTTAGTAGGCCGTCGCCGAAAATACTATGGCTACACCTTC. This encodes CASSLVGRRRKYYGYTF.

The rearrangement joins TRBV5-8 to TRBJ2-4; D possibly matches TRBD1 or TRBD2 (6 bases each). The CDR3 is made up of 15 amino acids. V was cut by 2 bases and J by 7 bases, with 16 bases left in between. Germline loops: CDR1 SGHTS, CDR2 YDEGEE. CDR3 protein: CASSLGGTGSNIQYF. The CDR3 DNA is TGTGCCAGCAGCTTAGGGGGGACGGGTTCGAACATTCAGTACTTC.

J is TRBJ1-2 and V is TRBV6-5; weak D call: TRBD1 (5 bases). The CDR3 is 13 residues long. Per germline, CDR1 MNHEY and CDR2 SVGAGI. V was trimmed by 6 bases and J by 8 bases, leaving 16 bases between them. The CDR3: CASRPGTHSGYTF. CDR3 sequence (DNA): TGTGCCAGCAGGCCCGGGACCCATTCGGGCTACACCTTC.

The gene calls are TRBV5-5 and TRBJ1-1, with TRBD1 as a possible D gene (5 bases). CDR3 size: 13 residues. Trimming cost V 2 bases and J 6 bases, with 11 bases left between them. Looked up from germline, CDR1 is SGHKS and CDR2 is YYEKEE (reference sequence). The CDR3, as DNA: TGTGCCAGCAGCTTAAGGGGTGACGCTGAAGCTTTCTTT. It specifies CASSLRGDAEAFF.

The V and J genes are TRBV7-9 and TRBJ1-1; no reliable D call. The CDR3 length is 13 residues. CDR1 is SEHNR, CDR2 FQNEAQ, per germline (reference sequence). The V and J ends lost 3 bases and 4 bases respectively, with 9 bases between them. CDR3 sequence: CASSFEVRTEAFF. The DNA of the CDR3 is TGTGCCAGCAGCTTCGAGGTTCGCACTGAAGCTTTCTTT.

This chain connects TRBV7-9 to TRBJ2-7; no clear D. The ends were cut back, 2 bases at V and 3 bases at J, with 5 bases in the middle. The CDR3 runs to 12 residues. Per the germline V gene, CDR1 is SEHNR and CDR2 is FQNEAQ (reference sequence). CDR3 DNA: TGTGCCAGCAGCTTATGGAGCTACGAGCAGTACTTC. Amino acid sequence: CASSLWSYEQYF.

As regards this clone: Other nucleotide sequences from this sample produce the same CDR3. The chain is built from TRBV12-3 or TRBV12-4 and TRBJ1-1, with no clear D. CDR3 length: 13 amino acids. The germline V and J ends were trimmed by 6 bases and 2 bases, with 10 bases remaining between them. CDR3 region: CASSLQENTEAFF. CDR3 DNA sequence: TGTGCCAGCAGCCTCCAGGAAAACACTGAAGCTTTCTTT.

This clone was recorded once. V gene TRBV10-3 combines with J gene TRBJ1-5; D is unresolved. The V gene's germline CDR1 is ENHRY and CDR2 SYGVKD. Trimming stripped 5 bases from V and 0 bases from J, with 5 bases between. The CDR3 sequence is 13 residues long. The chain's CDR3 is CAISSVSNQPQHF. The CDR3 bases are TGTGCCATCAGTTCAGTTAGCAATCAGCCCCAGCATTTT.

This rearrangement joins TRBV12-3 or TRBV12-4 to TRBJ2-1; no definite D call. Between the trimmed V and J ends, which lost 5 bases and 8 bases, there was a span of 13 bases. The CDR3 runs 13 residues. CDR3: CASSLWVAYEQFF. CDR3 in DNA: TGTGCCAGCAGTCTCTGGGTGGCATATGAGCAGTTCTTC.

The chain has TRBV7-2 and TRBJ1-4; D is perhaps TRBD1 (6 bases). The CDR3 length is 16 residues. Trimming pared 4 bases from V and 0 bases from J, leaving 12 bases between. Germline V CDR1 and CDR2: SGHTA, FQGNSA. The CDR3 nucleotides read TGTGCCAGCAGCTCGACAGGCTTAACAACTAATGAAAAACTGTTTTTT. This sequence encodes CASSSTGLTTNEKLFF.

This clone was recorded once. This chain connects TRBV25-1 to TRBJ2-7; TRBD2 might be the D (6 bases). The CDR3 totals 12 residues. V was shortened by 6 bases and J by 3 bases, with 9 bases between the two germline ends. In germline, CDR1 is MGHDK, CDR2 SYGVNS. The CDR3 DNA is TGTGCCAGCAGGGAGGGTCTCTACGAGCAGTACTTC. Protein product: CASREGLYEQYF.

The chain links TRBV29-1 to TRBJ2-7, with D possibly matching TRBD2 (6 bases). This CDR3 region has 13 residues. Germline V lookup: CDR1 SQVTM, CDR2 ANQGSEA. The CDR3 DNA reads as TGCAACACCCCGGAGGGGAGCTGGTACGAGCAGTACTTC. Its protein is CNTPEGSWYEQYF.

This chain connects TRBV11-2 to TRBJ2-7; D is uncertain. Trimming removed 0 bases from V and 4 bases from J, with 13 bases in between. The CDR3 spans 15 residues. CDR1 is SGHAT, CDR2 FQNNGV, per germline. The CDR3 region is CASSLEVQRRYEQYF. DNA of the CDR3: TGTGCCAGCAGCTTAGAGGTTCAGCGCCGGTACGAGCAGTACTTC.

J is TRBJ1-5 and V is TRBV27; D unresolved. This CDR3 is 14 amino acids long. The V gene's germline CDR1 is MNHEY and CDR2 SMNVEV (reference sequence). With 0 bases removed from V and 1 base from J, the gap between germline ends came to 4 bases. CDR3 region: CASSLSRSNQPQHF. The CDR3 DNA reads as TGTGCCAGCAGTTTATCTAGGAGCAATCAGCCCCAGCATTTT.

The chain has TRBV4-3 and TRBJ2-3; 7 bases fit TRBD2. The V segment lost 4 bases and the J segment 2 bases; nucleotides outside the gene matches: 6. Per germline, CDR1 LGHNA and CDR2 YSLEER. The CDR3 spans 15 residues. The DNA for the CDR3 is TGCGCCAGCAGCCCCGAGGGAGGGACCACAGATACGCAGTATTTT. Its translation: CASSPEGGTTDTQYF.

The V gene is TRBV18, the J gene TRBJ2-7; D is unclear. This CDR3 spans 14 amino acids. Trimming removed 3 bases at V and 2 bases at J, with 11 bases between. Germline V gene data show CDR1 as KGHSH and CDR2 as LQKENI. CDR3 in amino acids: CASSPPAEAYEQYF. The CDR3 DNA reads as TGTGCCAGCTCACCGCCAGCCGAAGCCTACGAGCAGTACTTC. Supplemented by reference TRBV18 and TRBJ2-7, the full variable domain reads NAGVMQNPRHLVRRRGQEARLRCSPMKGHSHVYWYRQLPEEGLKFMVYLQKENIIDESGMPKERFSAEFPKEGPSILRIQQVVRGDSAAYFCASSPPAEAYEQYFGPGTRLTVT.